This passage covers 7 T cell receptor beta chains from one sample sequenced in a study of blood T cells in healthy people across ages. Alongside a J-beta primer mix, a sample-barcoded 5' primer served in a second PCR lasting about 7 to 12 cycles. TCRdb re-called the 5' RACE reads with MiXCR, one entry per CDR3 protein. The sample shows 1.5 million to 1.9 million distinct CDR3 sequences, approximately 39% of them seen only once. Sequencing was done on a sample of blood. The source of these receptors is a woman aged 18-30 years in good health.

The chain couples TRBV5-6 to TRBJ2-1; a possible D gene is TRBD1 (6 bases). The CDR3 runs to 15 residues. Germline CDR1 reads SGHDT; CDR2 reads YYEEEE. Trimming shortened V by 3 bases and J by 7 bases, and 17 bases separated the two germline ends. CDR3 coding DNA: TGTGCCAGCAGCTGGGGGCTCTCCCTCGCGAATGAGCAGTTCTTC. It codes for CASSWGLSLANEQFF.

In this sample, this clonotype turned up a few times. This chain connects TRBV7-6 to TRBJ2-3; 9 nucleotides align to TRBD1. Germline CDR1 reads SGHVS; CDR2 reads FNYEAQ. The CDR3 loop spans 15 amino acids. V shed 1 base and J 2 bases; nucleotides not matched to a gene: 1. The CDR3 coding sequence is TGTGCCAGCAGCTTAGACAGGGGGCACACAGATACGCAGTATTTT. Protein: CASSLDRGHTDTQYF.

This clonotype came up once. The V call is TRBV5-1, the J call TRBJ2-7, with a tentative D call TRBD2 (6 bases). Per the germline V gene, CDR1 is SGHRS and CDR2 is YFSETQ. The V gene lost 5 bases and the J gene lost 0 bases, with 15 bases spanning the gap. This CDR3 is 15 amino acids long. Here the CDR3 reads CASSPSGLSSYEQYF. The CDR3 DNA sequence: TGCGCCAGCAGTCCGAGCGGGCTCTCCTCCTACGAGCAGTACTTC.

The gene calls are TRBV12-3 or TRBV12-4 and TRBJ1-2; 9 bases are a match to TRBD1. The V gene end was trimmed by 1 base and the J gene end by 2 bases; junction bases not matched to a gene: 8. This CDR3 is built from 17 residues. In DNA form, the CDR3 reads TGTGCCAGCAGTTTAGGCAGGGACAGGGTGGGAAACTATGGCTACACCTTC. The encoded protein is CASSLGRDRVGNYGYTF.

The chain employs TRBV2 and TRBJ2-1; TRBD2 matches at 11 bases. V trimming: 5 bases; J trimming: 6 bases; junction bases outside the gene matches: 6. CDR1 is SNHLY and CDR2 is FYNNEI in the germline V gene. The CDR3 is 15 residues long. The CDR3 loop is CASSYSGRGGNEQFF. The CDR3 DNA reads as TGTGCCAGCAGTTATAGCGGGAGGGGAGGCAATGAGCAGTTCTTC.

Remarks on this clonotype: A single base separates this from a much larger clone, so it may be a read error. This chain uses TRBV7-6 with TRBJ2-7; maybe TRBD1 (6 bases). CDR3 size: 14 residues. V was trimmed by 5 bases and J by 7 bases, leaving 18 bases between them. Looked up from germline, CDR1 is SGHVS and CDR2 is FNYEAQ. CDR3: CASSPRDTYNEQYF. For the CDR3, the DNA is TGTGCCAGCAGCCCCCGGGACACCTACAATGAGCAGTACTTC.

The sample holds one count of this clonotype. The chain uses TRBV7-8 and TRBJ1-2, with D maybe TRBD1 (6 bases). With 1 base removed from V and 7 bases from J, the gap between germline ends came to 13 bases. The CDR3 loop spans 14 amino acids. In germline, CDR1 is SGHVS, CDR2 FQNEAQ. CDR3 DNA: TGTGCCAGCAGCTTAGTTCTGGACAGTGGTGGCTACACCTTC. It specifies CASSLVLDSGGYTF. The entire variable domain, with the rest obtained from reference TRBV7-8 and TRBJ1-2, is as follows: GAGVSQSPRYKVAKRGQDVALRCDPISGHVSLFWYQQALGQGPEFLTYFQNEAQLDKSGLPSDRFFAERPEGSVSTLKIQRTQQEDSAVYLCASSLVLDSGGYTFGSGTRLTVV.